These T cell receptor beta chains were read from a single sample in a study of blood T cell repertoires in COVID-19. Profiled with immunoSEQ multiplex PCR; TCRdb holds only in-frame clones, not every one. The sample includes a few hundred thousand clones, about 88% of them seen just once. Material: peripheral blood. The receptors shown here come from a man aged 55 to 69 who had recovered from COVID-19. CDR3s include the opening cysteine and the closing phenylalanine or tryptophan. A D gene is named only where the DNA matches it firmly. Not every row has a clone size; where given, it reads once, few, many or a size class.

v_gene	abundance	j_gene	d_gene	CDR3nt	CDR3aa
TRBV5-1	.	TRBJ2-7	TRBD2	TGCGCCAGCAGCTCTCCCTACGGGCGGGGGGCTCTCTCCTACGAGCAGTACTTC	CASSSPYGRGALSYEQYF
TRBV29-1	.	TRBJ1-2	.	TGCAGCGTTGGGCACCCACAAGGGGGTGGCTACACCTTC	CSVGHPQGGGYTF
TRBV9	.	TRBJ2-5	TRBD2	TGTGCCAGCAGCGTAGGTCCTAGCGGGGGGGCCCAAGAGACCCAGTACTTC	CASSVGPSGGAQETQYF
TRBV7-9	.	TRBJ2-7	TRBD1	TGTGCCAGCAGAGCATCCGGGACAGGGACCCACGAGCAGTACTTC	CASRASGTGTHEQYF
TRBV5-1	.	TRBJ2-1	TRBD1	TGCGCCAGCAGCTTGGTGGGGAGAATTGGACAGGGTAACAATGAGCAGTTCTTC	CASSLVGRIGQGNNEQFF
TRBV6-5	.	TRBJ2-1	.	TGTGCCAGCATAACGGCAGGGATAATGAATGAGCAGTTCTTC	CASITAGIMNEQFF
TRBV30	.	TRBJ2-7	.	TGTGCCTGGAGTGTCAGCGGCGCCTACGAGCAGTACTTC	CAWSVSGAYEQYF
TRBV7-2	once	TRBJ2-1	TRBD2	TGTGCCAGCAGCTTCACGGGGGGGCGGAGGTACAATGAGCAGTTCTTC	CASSFTGGRRYNEQFF
TRBV9	.	TRBJ1-6	.	TGTGCCAGCAGCGTAGCCGGGGATAATTCACCCCTCCACTTT	CASSVAGDNSPLHF
TRBV6-6	.	TRBJ1-3	.	TGTGCCAGCAAAAACAACGAGGGCAGCTCTGGAAACACCATATATTTT	CASKNNEGSSGNTIYF
TRBV5-8	.	TRBJ2-3	TRBD2	TGTGCCAGCAGCTTGGATGCAGCGGGGGGGCTTGGTACGCAGTATTTT	CASSLDAAGGLGTQYF
TRBV13	.	TRBJ2-7	.	TGTGCCAGCAGCTTAGGGGGCAGGCCGGGACACTACGAGCAGTACTTC	CASSLGGRPGHYEQYF
TRBV5-4	.	TRBJ1-1	.	TGTGCCAGCAGCCGGACAGATAGCATTGAAGCTTTCTTT	CASSRTDSIEAFF
TRBV19	.	TRBJ1-4	TRBD1	TGTGCCAGTAGGACCGCCGGGACAGCAAATGAAAAACTGTTTTTT	CASRTAGTANEKLFF
TRBV3-1/TRBV3-2	.	TRBJ2-5	.	TGTGCCAGCAGCCAAGAAAGGGACTGGGCCAGGGAGACCCAGTACTTC	CASSQERDWARETQYF
TRBV19	.	TRBJ1-2	.	TGTGCCAGTAGTGCGGGGGGCTCTAACTATGGCTACACCTTC	CASSAGGSNYGYTF
TRBV27	.	TRBJ1-2	TRBD1	TGTGCCAGCAGTTTGAGGCCAGGGGGCTACTATGGCTACACCTTC	CASSLRPGGYYGYTF
TRBV14	.	TRBJ2-7	.	TGTGCCAGCAGCCCTTGGTCGGGGGGCGGGGAATACGAGCAGTACTTC	CASSPWSGGGEYEQYF
TRBV5-5	.	TRBJ1-1	TRBD1	TGTGCCAGCAGCGCTATTGGGACAGGCGTTAACACTGAAGCTTTCTTT	CASSAIGTGVNTEAFF
TRBV6-2/TRBV6-3	.	TRBJ1-2	.	TGTGCCAGCAGTTACTCGAACAGGGTGGACTATGGCTACACCTTC	CASSYSNRVDYGYTF
TRBV7-3	.	TRBJ2-6	.	TGTGCCAGCAGCTTACTCCCTCTTTCTGGGGCCAACGTCCTGACTTTC	CASSLLPLSGANVLTF
TRBV13	.	TRBJ2-1	TRBD1	TGTGCCAGCAGCTTATACGTAACAGGGGGAAAGGAGCAGTTCTTC	CASSLYVTGGKEQFF
TRBV3-1/TRBV3-2	.	TRBJ2-3	.	TGTGCCAGCAGCCAAGGGGGTAGCGCGGGCGATACGCAGTATTTT	CASSQGGSAGDTQYF
TRBV2	.	TRBJ1-1	TRBD1	TGTGCCAGCATGCCCGGGACAGTGAACACTGAAGCTTTCTTT	CASMPGTVNTEAFF
TRBV10-1	few	TRBJ2-3	.	TGCGCCAGCAGCGGTCGGGGAATCTGGCCTAGCACAGATACGCAGTATTTT	CASSGRGIWPSTDTQYF
TRBV19	once	TRBJ2-3	.	TGTGCCAGCAGAAGCACAGATACGCAGTATTTT	CASRSTDTQYF
TRBV5-1	.	TRBJ2-1	.	TGCGCCAGCAGCTCGGGGGAACGTGAGCAGTTCTTC	CASSSGEREQFF
TRBV19	.	TRBJ1-1	TRBD1	TGTGCCAGTAGCAACAGGGGGCTGAACACTGAAGCTTTCTTT	CASSNRGLNTEAFF
TRBV4-1	.	TRBJ2-4	TRBD1	TGCGCCAGCAGCCAATCAACAGGGGGAGAAAAAAACATTCAGTACTTC	CASSQSTGGEKNIQYF
TRBV7-2	.	TRBJ2-5	TRBD2	TGTGCCAGCAGCATCTCCGGGACTAGAATAGAGACCCAGTACTTC	CASSISGTRIETQYF
TRBV9	once	TRBJ1-2	TRBD1	TGTGCCAGCAGCTCATCCGGACAGGGGGTCTATGGCTACACCTTC	CASSSSGQGVYGYTF
TRBV6-5	once	TRBJ1-2	TRBD1	TGTGCCAGCAGGACAGGGTACAACTATGGCTACACCTTC	CASRTGYNYGYTF
TRBV5-4	.	TRBJ1-5	.	TGTGCCAGCAGCTTGGACAGGAGTCAGCCCCAGCATTTT	CASSLDRSQPQHF
TRBV11-2	.	TRBJ2-5	.	TGTGCCAGCAGCCAACCACTCCGGGAGACCCAGTACTTC	CASSQPLRETQYF
TRBV28	.	TRBJ2-5	.	TGTGCCAGCAGAGGGATGTCCAGGGAAATCGGGGAGACCCAGTACTTC	CASRGMSREIGETQYF
TRBV12-3/TRBV12-4	.	TRBJ2-5	.	TGTGCCAGCAGTGTGGTTTTAACTAGTCACCAGTACTTC	CASSVVLTSHQYF
TRBV7-8	.	TRBJ1-2	TRBD1	TGTGCCAGCAGCTCTAGGGGACAGGGGGGCTATGGCTACACCTTC	CASSSRGQGGYGYTF
TRBV27	once	TRBJ2-6	.	TGTGCCAGCAGTTTTACAGGACATCTCGGGCGCTCTGGGGCCAACGTCCTGACTTTC	CASSFTGHLGRSGANVLTF
TRBV11-2	.	TRBJ2-1	TRBD1	TGTGCCAGCAGCTTAGGGGACAGGGTTTTCGATGAGCAGTTCTTC	CASSLGDRVFDEQFF